This T cell receptor beta chain was captured in a study of T-cell reconstitution after alpha-beta-depleted transplantation in children. Using unique molecular identifiers, the investigators prepared the TCRbeta library. TCRdb reprocessed the PCR reads via MiXCR and lists one record per CDR3 protein. The sample has 250,000 to 300,000 distinct CDR3 sequences; around 9.6% are singletons. This clonotype has just a few counts. Germline V gene data show CDR1 as DFQATT and CDR2 as SNEGSKA (reference sequence). V shed 6 bases, J shed 2 bases, and the junction held 9 bases outside the gene matches. There are 14 residues in the CDR3.

The sample here was PBMCs from the stem cell graft donor, taken from the stem cell graft. J is TRBJ2-7 and V is TRBV20-1, with 8 bases identical to TRBD1. The origin of this receptor is a human donor who donated a stem cell graft to a child with SCID. The DNA of the CDR3 is TGCAGTGCCGCCCGGACAGGGTTAGCCTACGAGCAGTACTTC. This gives the protein CSAARTGLAYEQYF.